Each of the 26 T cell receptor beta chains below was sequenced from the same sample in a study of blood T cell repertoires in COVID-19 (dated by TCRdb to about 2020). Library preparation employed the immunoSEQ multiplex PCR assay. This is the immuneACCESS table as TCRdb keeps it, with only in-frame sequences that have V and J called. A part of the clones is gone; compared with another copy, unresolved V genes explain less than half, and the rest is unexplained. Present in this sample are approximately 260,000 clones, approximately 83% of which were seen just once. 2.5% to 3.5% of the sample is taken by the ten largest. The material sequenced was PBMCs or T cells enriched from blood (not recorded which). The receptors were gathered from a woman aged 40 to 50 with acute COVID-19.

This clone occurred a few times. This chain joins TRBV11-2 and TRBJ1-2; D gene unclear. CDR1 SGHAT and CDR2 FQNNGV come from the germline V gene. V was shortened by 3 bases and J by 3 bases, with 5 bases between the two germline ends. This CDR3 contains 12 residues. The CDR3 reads CASSFRDYGYTF. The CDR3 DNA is TGTGCCAGCAGCTTTAGAGACTATGGCTACACCTTC.

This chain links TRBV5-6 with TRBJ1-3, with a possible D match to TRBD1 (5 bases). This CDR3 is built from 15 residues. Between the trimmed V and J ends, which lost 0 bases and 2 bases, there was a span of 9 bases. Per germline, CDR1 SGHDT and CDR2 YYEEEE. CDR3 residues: CASSLDRRAGNTIYF. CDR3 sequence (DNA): TGTGCCAGCAGCTTGGACAGGAGGGCTGGAAACACCATATATTTT.

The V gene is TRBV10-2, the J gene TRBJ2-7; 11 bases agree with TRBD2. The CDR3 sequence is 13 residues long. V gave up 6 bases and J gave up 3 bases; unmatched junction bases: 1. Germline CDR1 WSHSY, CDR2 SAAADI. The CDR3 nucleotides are TGCGCCAGCAGAGGGACTAGCGGCTACGAGCAGTACTTC. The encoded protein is CASRGTSGYEQYF.

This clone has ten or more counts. The CDR3 sequence: CSVGTQGPLYEQYF. CDR3 nucleotide sequence: TGCAGCGTTGGCACACAGGGACCTCTCTACGAGCAGTACTTC. The gene calls are TRBV29-1 and TRBJ2-7; possibly TRBD1 for D (6 bases). The CDR3 has 14 amino acids. V was cut by 4 bases and J by 3 bases, with 16 bases left in between. Germline CDR1 is SQVTM and CDR2 is ANQGSEA.

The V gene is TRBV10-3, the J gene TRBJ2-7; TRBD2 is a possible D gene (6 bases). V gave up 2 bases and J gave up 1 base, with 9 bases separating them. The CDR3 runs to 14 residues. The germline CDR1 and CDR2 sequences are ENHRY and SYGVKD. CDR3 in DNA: TGTGCCATCAGTGAGCGGGAGTCATCCTACGAGCAGTACTTC. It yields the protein CAISERESSYEQYF.

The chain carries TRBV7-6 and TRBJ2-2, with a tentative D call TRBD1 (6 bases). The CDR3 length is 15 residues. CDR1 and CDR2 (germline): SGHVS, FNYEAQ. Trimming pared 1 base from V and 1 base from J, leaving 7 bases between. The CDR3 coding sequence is TGTGCCAGCAGCTTAGGAGGGGGGAACACCGGGGAGCTGTTTTTT. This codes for CASSLGGGNTGELFF.

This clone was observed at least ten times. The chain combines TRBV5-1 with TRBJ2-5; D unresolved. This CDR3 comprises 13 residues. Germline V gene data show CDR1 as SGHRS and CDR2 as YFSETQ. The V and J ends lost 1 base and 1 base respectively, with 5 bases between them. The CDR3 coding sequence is TGCGCCAGCAGCTTGACAGCCCAAGAGACCCAGTACTTC. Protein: CASSLTAQETQYF.

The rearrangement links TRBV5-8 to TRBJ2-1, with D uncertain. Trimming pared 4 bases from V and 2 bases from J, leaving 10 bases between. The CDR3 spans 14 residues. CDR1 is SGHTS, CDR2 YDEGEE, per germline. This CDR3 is CASSGRVAYNEQFF. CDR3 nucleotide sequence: TGTGCCAGCAGCGGCCGGGTTGCCTACAATGAGCAGTTCTTC.

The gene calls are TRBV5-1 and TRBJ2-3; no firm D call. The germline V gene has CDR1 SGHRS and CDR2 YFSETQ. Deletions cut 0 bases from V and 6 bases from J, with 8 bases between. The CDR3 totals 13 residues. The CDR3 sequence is CASSLDFGDTQYF. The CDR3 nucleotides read TGCGCCAGCAGCTTGGACTTTGGTGATACGCAGTATTTT.

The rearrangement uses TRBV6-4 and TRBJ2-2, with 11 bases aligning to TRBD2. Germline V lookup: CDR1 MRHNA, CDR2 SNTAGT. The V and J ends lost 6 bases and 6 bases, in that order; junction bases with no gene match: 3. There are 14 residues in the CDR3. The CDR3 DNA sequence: TGTGCCAGCAGCCCGACTAGCGGGGCCGGGGAGCTGTTTTTT. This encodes CASSPTSGAGELFF.

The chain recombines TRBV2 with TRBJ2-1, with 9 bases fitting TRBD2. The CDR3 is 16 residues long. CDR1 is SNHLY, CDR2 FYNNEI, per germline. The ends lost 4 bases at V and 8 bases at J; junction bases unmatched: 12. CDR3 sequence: CASSGPRAGGPDEQFF. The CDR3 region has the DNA TGTGCCAGCAGTGGGCCCCGCGCGGGAGGGCCCGATGAGCAGTTCTTC.

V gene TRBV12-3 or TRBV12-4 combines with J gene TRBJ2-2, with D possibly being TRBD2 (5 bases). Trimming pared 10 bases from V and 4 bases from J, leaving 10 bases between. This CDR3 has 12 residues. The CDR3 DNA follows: TGTGCCACCCCCGCGGGCACCGGGGAGCTGTTTTTT. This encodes CATPAGTGELFF.

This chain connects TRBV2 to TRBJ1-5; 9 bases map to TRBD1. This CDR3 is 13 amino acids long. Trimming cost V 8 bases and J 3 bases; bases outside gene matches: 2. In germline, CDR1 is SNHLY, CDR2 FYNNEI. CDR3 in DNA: TGTGCCAGCGGGACAGGGCCCAATCAGCCCCAGCATTTT. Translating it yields CASGTGPNQPQHF.

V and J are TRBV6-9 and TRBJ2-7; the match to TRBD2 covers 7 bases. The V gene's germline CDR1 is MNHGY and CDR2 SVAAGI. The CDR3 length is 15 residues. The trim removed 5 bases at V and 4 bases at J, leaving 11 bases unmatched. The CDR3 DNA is TGTGCCAGCAGTGTGGCGGGAGAGGTGGGTTACGAGCAGTACTTC. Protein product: CASSVAGEVGYEQYF.

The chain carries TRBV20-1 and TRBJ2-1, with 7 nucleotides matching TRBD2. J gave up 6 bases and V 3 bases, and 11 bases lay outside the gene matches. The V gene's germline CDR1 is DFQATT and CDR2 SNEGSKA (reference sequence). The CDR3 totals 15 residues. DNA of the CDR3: TGCAGTGCTAGTTCCAGCGGGAACCCTTTCAATGAGCAGTTCTTC. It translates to CSASSSGNPFNEQFF.

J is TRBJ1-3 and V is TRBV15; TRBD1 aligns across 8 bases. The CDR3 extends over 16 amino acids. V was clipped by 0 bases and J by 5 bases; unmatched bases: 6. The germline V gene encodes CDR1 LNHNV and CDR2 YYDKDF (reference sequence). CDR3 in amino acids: CATSRDYAGGRNTIYF. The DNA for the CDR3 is TGTGCCACCAGCAGAGATTACGCAGGGGGCAGAAACACCATATATTTT. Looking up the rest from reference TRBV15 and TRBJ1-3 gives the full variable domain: DAMVIQNPRYQVTQFGKPVTLSCSQTLNHNVMYWYQQKSSQAPKLLFHYYDKDFNNEADTPDNFQSRRPNTSFCFLDIRSPGLGDTAMYLCATSRDYAGGRNTIYFGEGSWLTVV.

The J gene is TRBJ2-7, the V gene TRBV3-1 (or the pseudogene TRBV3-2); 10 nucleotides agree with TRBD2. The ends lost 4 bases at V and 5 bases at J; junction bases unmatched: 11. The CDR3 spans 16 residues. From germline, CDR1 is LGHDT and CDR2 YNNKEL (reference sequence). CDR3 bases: TGTGCCAGCAGCCCACGATTTAGCGGGAGGATCAACGAGCAGTACTTC. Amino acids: CASSPRFSGRINEQYF.

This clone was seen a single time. CDR3 nucleotide sequence: TGTGCCAGCAACCCGGGACAGCTCACAGATACGCAGTATTTT. This translates into CASNPGQLTDTQYF. The V gene is TRBV6-5, the J gene TRBJ2-3; 7 bases fit TRBD1. Per germline, CDR1 MNHEY and CDR2 SVGAGI. Trimming at V came to 7 bases and at J to 2 bases, leaving 6 bases not matched to a gene. This CDR3 comprises 14 residues.

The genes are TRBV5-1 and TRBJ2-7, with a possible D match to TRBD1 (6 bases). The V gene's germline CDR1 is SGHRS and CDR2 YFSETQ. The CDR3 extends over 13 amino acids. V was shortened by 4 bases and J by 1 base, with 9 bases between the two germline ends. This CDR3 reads CASSQQGSYEQYF. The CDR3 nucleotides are TGCGCCAGCAGCCAACAGGGTTCCTACGAGCAGTACTTC.

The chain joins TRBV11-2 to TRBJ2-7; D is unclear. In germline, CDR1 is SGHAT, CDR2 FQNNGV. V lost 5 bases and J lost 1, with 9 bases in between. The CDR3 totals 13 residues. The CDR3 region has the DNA TGTGCCAGCAGCAAGCTTATATCCTACGAGCAGTACTTC. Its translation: CASSKLISYEQYF.

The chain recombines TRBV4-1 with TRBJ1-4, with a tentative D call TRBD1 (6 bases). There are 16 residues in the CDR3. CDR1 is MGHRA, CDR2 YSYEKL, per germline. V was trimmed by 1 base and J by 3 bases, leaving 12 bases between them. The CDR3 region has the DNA TGCGCCAGCAGCCAAGCTGACAGGCTAGCTAATGAAAAACTGTTTTTT. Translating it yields CASSQADRLANEKLFF.

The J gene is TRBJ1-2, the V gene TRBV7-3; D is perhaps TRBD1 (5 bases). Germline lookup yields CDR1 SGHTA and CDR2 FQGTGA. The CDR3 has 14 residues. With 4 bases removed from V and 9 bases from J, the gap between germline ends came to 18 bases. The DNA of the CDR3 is TGTGCCAGCAGCTCCAATCAACGTAGACAGAGCTACACCTTC. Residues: CASSSNQRRQSYTF.

CDR3 residues: CASSLGRGRYEQYF. CDR3 sequence (DNA): TGTGCCAGCAGCTTAGGGCGCGGGAGGTACGAGCAGTACTTC. The chain is built from TRBV11-2 and TRBJ2-7; 8 nucleotides match TRBD2. Per the germline V gene, CDR1 is SGHAT and CDR2 is FQNNGV. The junction had 3 bases not matched to a gene; V was cut back by 1 base and J by 4 bases. The CDR3 loop spans 14 amino acids. The complete variable domain, with remaining parts taken from reference TRBV11-2 and TRBJ2-7, reads EAGVAQSPRYKIIEKRQSVAFWCNPISGHATLYWYQQILGQGPKLLIQFQNNGVVDDSQLPKDRFSAERLKGVDSTLKIQPAKLEDSAVYLCASSLGRGRYEQYFGPGTRLTVT.

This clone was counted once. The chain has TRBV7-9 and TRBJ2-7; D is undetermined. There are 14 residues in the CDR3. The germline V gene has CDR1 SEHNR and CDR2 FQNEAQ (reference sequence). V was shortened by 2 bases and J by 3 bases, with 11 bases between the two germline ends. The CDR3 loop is CASSLSPRIYEQYF. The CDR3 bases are TGTGCCAGCAGCTTATCCCCTAGAATCTACGAGCAGTACTTC.

The CDR3 region has the DNA TGTGCCAGCAGCTTGGACAGTTCCTACAATGAGCAGTTCTTC. The encoded protein is CASSLDSSYNEQFF. The genes are TRBV5-6 and TRBJ2-1; D gene ambiguous. CDR3 length: 14 amino acids. Trimming left V 0 bases short and J 1 base short, with 5 bases between. Germline CDR1 SGHDT, CDR2 YYEEEE.

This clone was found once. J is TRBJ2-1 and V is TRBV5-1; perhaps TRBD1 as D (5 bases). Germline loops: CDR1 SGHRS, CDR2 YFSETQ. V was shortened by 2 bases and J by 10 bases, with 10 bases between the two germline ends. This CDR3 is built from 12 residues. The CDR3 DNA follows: TGCGCCAGCAGCTTATGGTCAGGGGAGCAGTTCTTC. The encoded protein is CASSLWSGEQFF. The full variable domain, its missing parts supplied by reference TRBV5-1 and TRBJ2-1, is KAGVTQTPRYLIKTRGQQVTLSCSPISGHRSVSWYQQTPGQGLQFLFEYFSETQRNKGNFPGRFSGRQFSNSRSEMNVSTLELGDSALYLCASSLWSGEQFFGPGTRLTVL.